This T cell receptor beta chain was found in a study of regulatory T cells in long-lasting Graves disease. Relying on iRepertoire HTBI primers and Arm-PCR of CDR3 regions, the team built TCR beta libraries. Under the authors' procedure: Identification of gene segments yielded 60 to 80 TRBV and 14 TRBJ across samples. Via MiXCR, TCRdb re-called the multiplex PCR reads, giving one row per CDR3 protein. The authors' filters were not applied to this entry. Of roughly 450,000 distinct CDR3 sequences listed, about a quarter are singletons. The time point denotes: persistent/refractory GD, antithyroid drugs over 5 years with positive TRAb. The authors made the TCR library using RNA they extracted from PBMCs. Collection of peripheral blood (roughly 9.8 milliliters) was done using EDTA tubes. This receptor was identified in a female donor with Graves disease. Sample: peripheral blood mononuclear cells (PBMCs), taken when the disease was refractory, from a patient treated with antithyroid drugs.

CDR3 nucleotides: TGTGCCAGCAGACAGGGGGGGAGCACTGAAGCTTTCTTT. It yields the protein CASRQGGSTEAFF. This chain joins TRBV16 and TRBJ1-1, with 8 bases that match TRBD1. V gave up 6 bases and J gave up 4 bases; unmatched junction bases: 4. This CDR3 comprises 13 residues. Germline V gives CDR1 KGHSY, CDR2 FQNENV.